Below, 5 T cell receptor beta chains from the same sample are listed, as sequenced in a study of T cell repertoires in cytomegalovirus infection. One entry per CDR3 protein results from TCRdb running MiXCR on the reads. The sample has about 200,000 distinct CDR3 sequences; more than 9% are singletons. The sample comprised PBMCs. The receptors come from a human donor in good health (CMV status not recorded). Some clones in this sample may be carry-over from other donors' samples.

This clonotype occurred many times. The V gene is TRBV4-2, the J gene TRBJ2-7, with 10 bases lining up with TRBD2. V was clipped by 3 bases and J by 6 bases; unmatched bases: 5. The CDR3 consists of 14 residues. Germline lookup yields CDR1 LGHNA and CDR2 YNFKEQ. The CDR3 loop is CASSQGLAGAEQYF. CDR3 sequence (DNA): TGTGCCAGCAGCCAGGGGCTAGCGGGAGCCGAGCAGTACTTC.

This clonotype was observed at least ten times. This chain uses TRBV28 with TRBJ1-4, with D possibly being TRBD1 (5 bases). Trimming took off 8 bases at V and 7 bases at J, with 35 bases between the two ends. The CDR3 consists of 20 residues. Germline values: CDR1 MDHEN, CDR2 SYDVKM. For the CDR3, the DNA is TGTGCCAGCCAAACCCTTATCCGGGACGGCGGGCCCGGGGAGGTTGAAAAACTGTTTTTT. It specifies CASQTLIRDGGPGEVEKLFF. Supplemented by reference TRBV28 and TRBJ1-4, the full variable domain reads DVKVTQSSRYLVKRTGEKVFLECVQDMDHENMFWYRQDPGLGLRLIYFSYDVKMKEKGDIPEGYSVSREKKERFSLILESASTNQTSMYLCASQTLIRDGGPGEVEKLFFGSGTQLSVL.

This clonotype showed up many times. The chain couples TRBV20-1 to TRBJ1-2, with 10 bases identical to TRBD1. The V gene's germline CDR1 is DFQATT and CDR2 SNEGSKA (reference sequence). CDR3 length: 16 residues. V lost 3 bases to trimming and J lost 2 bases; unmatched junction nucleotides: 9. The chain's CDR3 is CSASGGEGQGNYGYTF. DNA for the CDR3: TGCAGTGCTAGCGGGGGGGAGGGACAGGGGAACTATGGCTACACCTTC.

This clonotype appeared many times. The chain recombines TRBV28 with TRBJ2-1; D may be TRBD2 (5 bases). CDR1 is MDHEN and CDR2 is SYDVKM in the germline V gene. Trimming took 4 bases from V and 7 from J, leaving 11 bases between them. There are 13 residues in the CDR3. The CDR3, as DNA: TGTGCCAGCAGTTCACTAGGTCGGAATGAGCAGTTCTTC. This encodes CASSSLGRNEQFF.

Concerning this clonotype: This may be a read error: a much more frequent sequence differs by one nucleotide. The CDR3 nucleotides are TGTGCCAGCAGCTTAGTCGCAGGATACGAGCATTACTTC. Protein sequence: CASSLVAGYEHYF. V usage is TRBV7-2 and J usage is TRBJ2-7; D uncertain. The CDR3 covers 13 residues. Looked up from germline, CDR1 is SGHTA and CDR2 is FQGNSA. The full variable domain, its missing parts supplied by reference TRBV7-2 and TRBJ2-7, is GAGVSQSPSNKVTEKGKDVELRCDPISGHTALYWYRQSLGQGLEFLIYFQGNSAPDKSGLPSDRFSAERTGGSVSTLTIQRTQQEDSAVYLCASSLVAGYEHYFGPGTRLTVT.